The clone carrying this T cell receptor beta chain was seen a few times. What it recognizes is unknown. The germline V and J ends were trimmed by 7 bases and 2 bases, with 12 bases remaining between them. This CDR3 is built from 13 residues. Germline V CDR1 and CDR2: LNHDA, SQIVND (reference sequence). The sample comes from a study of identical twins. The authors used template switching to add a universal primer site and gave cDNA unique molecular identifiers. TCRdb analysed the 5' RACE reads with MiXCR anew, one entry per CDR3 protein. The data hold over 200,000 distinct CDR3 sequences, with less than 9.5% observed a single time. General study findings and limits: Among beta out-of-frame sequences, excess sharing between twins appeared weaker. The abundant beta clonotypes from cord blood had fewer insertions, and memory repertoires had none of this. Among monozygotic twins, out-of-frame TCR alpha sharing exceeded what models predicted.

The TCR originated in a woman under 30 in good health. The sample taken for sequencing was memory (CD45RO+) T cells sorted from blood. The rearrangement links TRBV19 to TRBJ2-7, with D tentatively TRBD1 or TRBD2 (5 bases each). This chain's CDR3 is CASKVRGAYEQYF. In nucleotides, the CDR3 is TGTGCCAGTAAAGTCAGAGGGGCCTACGAGCAGTACTTC.